This T cell receptor beta chain was recovered during a study of T cell repertoires in cytomegalovirus infection. Study details: Use of recently identified HLA-C-restricted and well-studied HLA-B-restricted CMV epitopes was part of the study. Signatures in public TCR beta sequences pointed to both CMV infection and matching HLA type. Points from the study as a whole: HLA-C-restricted, CMV-specific TCR beta clonotypes were dominant ex vivo.

A note on this clonotype: Its target is not known.

One entry per CDR3 protein results from TCRdb running MiXCR on the reads. The top ten hold about an eighth of the sample, which has hundreds of thousands of distinct CDR3 sequences, about a third seen once. The CDR3 is 18 amino acids. After removal of 6 bases from V and 0 bases from J, the junction contained 13 bases not matched to a gene. Germline-derived CDR1 and CDR2 are SEHNR and FQNEAQ (reference sequence). The sample consisted of cultured CD8+ T cells from PBMCs, taken from culture after CMV antigen stimulation. This chain joins TRBV7-9 and TRBJ1-1; 10 positions match TRBD1. This clonotype was obtained from a human donor in good health (CMV status not recorded). Some clones in this sample may be carry-over from other donors' samples. This chain's CDR3 is CASRLSGQGFLMNTEAFF. The CDR3 DNA reads as TGTGCCAGCAGACTTTCGGGACAGGGGTTTTTAATGAACACTGAAGCTTTCTTT.